This record concerns one T cell receptor (beta chain) sequence. This entry belongs to a study of T cells in Graves' hyperthyroidism and ophthalmopathy. Per germline, CDR1 DFQATT and CDR2 SNEGSKA (reference sequence). This CDR3 region has 12 residues. J gave up 6 bases and V 7 bases, and 2 bases lay outside the gene matches. Template material for amplifying TCR beta CDR3 regions consisted of RNA transcripts. First-round RT-PCR with HTBI primers amplified the TCR CDR3 region. TCRdb processed the multiplex PCR reads anew with MiXCR; each CDR3 protein has one entry. Here the sample spans 500,000 to 750,000 distinct CDR3 sequences, 14% being singletons.

Sequenced sample: blood. This sequence was found in a woman aged 18-35 years with Graves' ophthalmopathy. This chain joins TRBV20-1 and TRBJ2-1; TRBD2 aligns across 11 bases. CDR3 sequence: CSGTSGSNEQFF. In DNA, the CDR3 is TGCAGTGGTACTAGCGGGAGCAATGAGCAGTTCTTC.